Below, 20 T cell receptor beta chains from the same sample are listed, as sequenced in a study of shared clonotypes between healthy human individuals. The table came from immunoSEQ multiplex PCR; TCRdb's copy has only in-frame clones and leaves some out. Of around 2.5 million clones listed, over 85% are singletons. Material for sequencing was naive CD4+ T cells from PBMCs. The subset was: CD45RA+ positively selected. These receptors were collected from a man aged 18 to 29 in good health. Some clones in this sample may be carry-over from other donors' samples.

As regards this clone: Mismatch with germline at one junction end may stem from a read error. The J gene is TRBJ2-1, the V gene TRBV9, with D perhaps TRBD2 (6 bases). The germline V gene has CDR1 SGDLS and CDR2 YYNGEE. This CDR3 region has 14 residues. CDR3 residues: CVSSVSGRGNEQFF. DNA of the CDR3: TGTGTCAGCAGCGTAAGCGGGCGGGGCAATGAGCAGTTCTTC.

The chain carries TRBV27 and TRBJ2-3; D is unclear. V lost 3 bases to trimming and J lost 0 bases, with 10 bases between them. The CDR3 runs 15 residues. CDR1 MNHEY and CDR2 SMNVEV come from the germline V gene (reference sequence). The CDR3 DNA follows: TGTGCCAGCAGTTTGGGCCCAACTAGCACAGATACGCAGTATTTT. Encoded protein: CASSLGPTSTDTQYF.

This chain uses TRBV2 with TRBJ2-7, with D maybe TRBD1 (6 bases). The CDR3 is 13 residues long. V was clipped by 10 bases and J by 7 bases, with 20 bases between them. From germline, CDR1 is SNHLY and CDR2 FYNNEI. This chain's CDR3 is CATQTQGRREQYF. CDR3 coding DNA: TGTGCCACCCAGACCCAGGGGCGACGAGAGCAGTACTTC.

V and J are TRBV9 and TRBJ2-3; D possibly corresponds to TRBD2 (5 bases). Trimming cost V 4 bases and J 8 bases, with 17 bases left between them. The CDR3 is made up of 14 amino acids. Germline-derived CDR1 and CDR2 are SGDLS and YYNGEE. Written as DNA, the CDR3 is TGTGCCAGCAGCTCCCCGGGGTCCTCGCGTACGCAGTATTTT. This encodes CASSSPGSSRTQYF.

CDR3 residues: CAIRSVGNQPQHF. The CDR3 DNA reads as TGTGCCATCAGATCGGTTGGAAATCAGCCCCAGCATTTT. The V and J genes are TRBV10-3 and TRBJ1-5, with no clear D. The germline V and J ends were trimmed by 6 bases and 4 bases, with 10 bases remaining between them. The germline CDR1 and CDR2 sequences are ENHRY and SYGVKD. This CDR3 contains 13 residues.

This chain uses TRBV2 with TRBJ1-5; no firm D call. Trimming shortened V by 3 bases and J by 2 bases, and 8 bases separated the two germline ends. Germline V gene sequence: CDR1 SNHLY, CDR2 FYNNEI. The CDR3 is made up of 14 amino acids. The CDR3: CASSETEGNQPQHF. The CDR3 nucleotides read TGTGCCAGCAGTGAGACCGAGGGCAATCAGCCCCAGCATTTT. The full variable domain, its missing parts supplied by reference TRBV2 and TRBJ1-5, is EPEVTQTPSHQVTQMGQEVILRCVPISNHLYFYWYRQILGQKVEFLVSFYNNEISEKSEIFDDQFSVERPDGSNFTLKIRSTKLEDSAMYFCASSETEGNQPQHFGDGTRLSIL.

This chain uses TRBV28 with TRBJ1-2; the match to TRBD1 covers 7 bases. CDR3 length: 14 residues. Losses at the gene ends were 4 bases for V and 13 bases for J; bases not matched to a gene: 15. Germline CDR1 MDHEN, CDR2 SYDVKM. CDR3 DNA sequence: TGTGCCAGCAGTTACAACGACAGACAGGGCCATGTCACCTTC. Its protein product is CASSYNDRQGHVTF.

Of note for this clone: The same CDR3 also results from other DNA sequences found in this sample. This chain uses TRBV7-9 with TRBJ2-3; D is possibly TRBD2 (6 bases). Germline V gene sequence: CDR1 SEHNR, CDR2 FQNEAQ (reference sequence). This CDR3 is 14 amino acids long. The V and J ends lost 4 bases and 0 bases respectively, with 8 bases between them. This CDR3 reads CASSYSGSTDTQYF. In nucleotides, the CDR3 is TGTGCCAGCAGCTATAGCGGAAGCACAGATACGCAGTATTTT.

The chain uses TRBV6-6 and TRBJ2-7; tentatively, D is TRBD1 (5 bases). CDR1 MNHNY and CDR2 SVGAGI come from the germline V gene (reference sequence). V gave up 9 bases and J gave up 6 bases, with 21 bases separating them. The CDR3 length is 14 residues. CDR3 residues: CASKYRQGFGEQYF. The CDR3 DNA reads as TGTGCCAGTAAATATCGGCAGGGCTTCGGCGAGCAGTACTTC.

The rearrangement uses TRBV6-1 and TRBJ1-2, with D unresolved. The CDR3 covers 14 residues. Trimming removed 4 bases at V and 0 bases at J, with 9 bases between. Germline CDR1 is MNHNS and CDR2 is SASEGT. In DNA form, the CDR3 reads TGTGCCAGCAGTGGTATGGGAGCTAACTATGGCTACACCTTC. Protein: CASSGMGANYGYTF.

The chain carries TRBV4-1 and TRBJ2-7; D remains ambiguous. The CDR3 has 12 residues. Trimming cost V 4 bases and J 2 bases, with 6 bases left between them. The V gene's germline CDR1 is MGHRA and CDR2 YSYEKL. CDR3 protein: CASSRGPYEQYF. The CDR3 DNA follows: TGCGCCAGCAGCCGGGGTCCCTACGAGCAGTACTTC.

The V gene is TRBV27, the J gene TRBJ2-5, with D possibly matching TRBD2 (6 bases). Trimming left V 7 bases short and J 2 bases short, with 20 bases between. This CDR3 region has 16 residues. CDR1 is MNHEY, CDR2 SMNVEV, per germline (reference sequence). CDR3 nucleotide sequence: TGTGCCAGCAAGCAGAACCCGGGACTGTCTCAAGAGACCCAGTACTTC. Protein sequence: CASKQNPGLSQETQYF.

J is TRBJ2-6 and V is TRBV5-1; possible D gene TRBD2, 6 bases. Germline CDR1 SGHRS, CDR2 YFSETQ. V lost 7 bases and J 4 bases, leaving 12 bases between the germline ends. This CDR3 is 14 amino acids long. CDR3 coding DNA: TGCGCCAGCTCCGGGGGTTCCGGGGCCAACGTCCTGACTTTC. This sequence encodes CASSGGSGANVLTF.

Written as DNA, the CDR3 is TGTGCCAGTAGTATAGGTGGAGAAAGGCAGCCCCAGCATTTT. Translated: CASSIGGERQPQHF. The chain is built from TRBV19 and TRBJ1-5; D gene unclear. Trimming took 1 base from V and 7 from J, leaving 11 bases between them. CDR3 length: 14 amino acids. CDR1 and CDR2 from the germline V gene are LNHDA and SQIVND (reference sequence).

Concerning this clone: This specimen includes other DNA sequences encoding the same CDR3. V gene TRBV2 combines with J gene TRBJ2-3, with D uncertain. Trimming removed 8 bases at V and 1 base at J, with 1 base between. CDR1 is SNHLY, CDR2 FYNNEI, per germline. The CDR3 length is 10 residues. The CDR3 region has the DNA TGTGCCAGCCGCACAGATACGCAGTATTTT. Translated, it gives CASRTDTQYF.

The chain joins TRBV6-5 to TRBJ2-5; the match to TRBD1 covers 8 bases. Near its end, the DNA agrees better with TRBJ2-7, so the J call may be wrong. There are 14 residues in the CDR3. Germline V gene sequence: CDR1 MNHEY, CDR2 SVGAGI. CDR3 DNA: TGTGCCAGCAGCCGCGACAGGGGACGCTACGAGCAGTACTTC. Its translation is CASSRDRGRYEQYF.

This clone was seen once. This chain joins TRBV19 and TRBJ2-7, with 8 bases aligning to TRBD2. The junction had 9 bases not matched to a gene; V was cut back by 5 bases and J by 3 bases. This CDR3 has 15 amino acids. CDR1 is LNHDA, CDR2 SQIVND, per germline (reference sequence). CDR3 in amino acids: CASSLYSGIVYEQYF. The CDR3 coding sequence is TGTGCCAGTAGTCTCTATAGCGGGATAGTCTACGAGCAGTACTTC.

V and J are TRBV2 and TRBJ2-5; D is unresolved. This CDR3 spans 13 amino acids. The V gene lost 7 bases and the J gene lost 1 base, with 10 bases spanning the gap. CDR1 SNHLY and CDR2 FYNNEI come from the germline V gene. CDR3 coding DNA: TGTGCCAGCATGGCGGAATCCCAAGAGACCCAGTACTTC. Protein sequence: CASMAESQETQYF.

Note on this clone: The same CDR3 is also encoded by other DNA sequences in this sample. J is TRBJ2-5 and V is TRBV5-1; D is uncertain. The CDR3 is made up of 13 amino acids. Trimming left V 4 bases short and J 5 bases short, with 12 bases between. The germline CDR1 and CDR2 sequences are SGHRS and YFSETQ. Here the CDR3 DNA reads TGCGCCAGCAGCCCAACGCCAGGTGAGACCCAGTACTTC. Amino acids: CASSPTPGETQYF.

The CDR3 DNA is TGCGCCAGCAGCTTGGACGACTTTAGCTCCTACGAGCAGTACTTC. Translating gives CASSLDDFSSYEQYF. This chain uses TRBV5-1 with TRBJ2-5; D is unclear. The DNA end is a closer match to TRBJ2-7, so the J assignment may be wrong. The CDR3 is 15 amino acids. Germline V lookup: CDR1 SGHRS, CDR2 YFSETQ.